This is a list of T cell receptor beta chains from one sample in a study of response to subunit inactivated influenza vaccine. TCRdb processed the RT-PCR reads anew with MiXCR; each CDR3 protein has one entry. This sample yields around 200,000 distinct CDR3 sequences, of which 10% to 15% are seen a single time; approximately 30% belongs to the top ten. These sequences were also reported in another study, on T cells expressing NK-cell markers.

The sample in question was CD8+ T cells sorted from PBMCs, obtained 11 to 12 days after vaccination. The origin of the receptors is a man between 50 and 59 years old who received an inactivated influenza vaccine. CDR3s include the opening cysteine and the closing phenylalanine or tryptophan. A D gene is named only where the DNA matches it firmly. Size tells how often a clone was seen (once, few, many) or the class of an expanded clone, and some rows leave it out.

d_gene	v_gene	abundance	j_gene	CDR3aa	CDR3nt
-	TRBV6-2/TRBV6-3	few	TRBJ1-4	CASSYVRSEKLFF	TGTGCCAGCAGTTACGTCAGATCTGAAAAACTGTTTTTT
-	TRBV5-1	few	TRBJ1-5	CASRTLRWRASNQPQHF	TGCGCCAGCAGAACCCTACGATGGAGAGCTAGCAATCAGCCCCAGCATTTT
TRBD2	TRBV19	few	TRBJ2-1	CATVGEGWDRQFF	TGTGCCACTGTTGGGGAGGGGTGGGATCGGCAGTTCTTC
-	TRBV7-3	few	TRBJ2-1	CASSRVGPDNEQFF	TGTGCCAGCAGCCGTGTCGGGCCCGACAATGAGCAGTTCTTC
TRBD2	TRBV9	-	TRBJ2-3	CASSPFTGGADTQYF	TGTGCCAGCAGCCCCTTTACGGGGGGGGCAGATACGCAGTATTTT
-	TRBV6-2/TRBV6-3	-	TRBJ2-7	CASRPKNRDGAYEQYF	TGTGCCAGCAGACCAAAAAACCGGGACGGAGCCTACGAGCAGTACTTC
-	TRBV28	-	TRBJ1-2	CASTEWGGNYGYTF	TGTGCCAGCACCGAGTGGGGAGGAAACTATGGCTACACCTTC
-	TRBV2	-	TRBJ1-4	CASSDYRPTEKLFF	TGTGCCAGCAGTGACTACAGACCAACTGAAAAACTGTTTTTT
-	TRBV6-6	few	TRBJ2-1	CASSFSVVEQFF	TGTGCCAGCAGCTTTTCGGTGGTTGAGCAGTTCTTC
-	TRBV20-1	-	TRBJ2-7	CSATSRQDSYEQYF	TGCAGTGCTACGTCCCGACAGGATTCCTACGAGCAGTACTTC
-	TRBV11-2	few	TRBJ1-4	CASSEAGGQKLFF	TGTGCCAGCAGCGAGGCTGGGGGTCAGAAACTGTTTTTT
-	TRBV5-4	-	TRBJ2-5	CASSSIDGPLGRETQYF	TGTGCCAGCAGCTCAATTGATGGACCGTTAGGAAGGGAGACCCAGTACTTC
-	TRBV7-6	-	TRBJ2-7	CASSVRDNEQYF	TGTGCCAGCAGCGTCCGGGACAACGAGCAGTACTTC
TRBD1	TRBV7-9	few	TRBJ2-1	CASSYTGVYNEQFF	TGTGCCAGCAGCTATACAGGGGTGTACAATGAGCAGTTCTTC
-	TRBV7-9	few	TRBJ2-7	CASSLDPPGSYEQYF	TGTGCCAGCAGCTTAGATCCGCCCGGCTCCTACGAGCAGTACTTC
TRBD1	TRBV5-1	few	TRBJ1-3	CASSPWDSTIYF	TGCGCCAGCAGCCCCTGGGACAGCACCATATATTTT
TRBD1	TRBV7-8	-	TRBJ2-3	CASSDGTGLDTQYF	TGTGCCAGCAGCGACGGGACAGGGTTGGATACGCAGTATTTT
TRBD1	TRBV7-7	-	TRBJ2-1	CASSAGPGQGFDEQFF	TGTGCTAGCAGCGCGGGCCCGGGACAGGGTTTTGATGAGCAGTTCTTC
TRBD1	TRBV10-3	-	TRBJ2-7	CAISGPRTGGEQYF	TGTGCCATCAGTGGACCTCGGACAGGGGGCGAGCAGTACTTC
-	TRBV7-9	many	TRBJ2-1	CASSDRDTIYNEQFF	TGTGCCAGCAGCGACCGGGACACGATCTACAATGAGCAGTTCTTC
-	TRBV5-6	-	TRBJ2-1	CASSLPLAVFGNEQFF	TGTGCCAGCAGCCTGCCCTTAGCGGTGTTTGGCAATGAGCAGTTCTTC
-	TRBV9	many	TRBJ2-5	CASSAEWGETQYF	TGTGCCAGCAGCGCGGAGTGGGGAGAGACCCAGTACTTC
TRBD1	TRBV6-2/TRBV6-3	few	TRBJ2-5	CASRYRGALETQYF	TGTGCCAGCAGGTACAGGGGGGCTTTGGAGACCCAGTACTTC
TRBD2	TRBV9	few	TRBJ2-1	CASSAGLGENEQFF	TGTGCCAGCAGCGCGGGACTAGGCGAAAATGAGCAGTTCTTC
TRBD1	TRBV11-2	-	TRBJ1-5	CASSLWDRGYCQPQHF	TGTGCCAGCAGCTTGTGGGACAGAGGGTATTGTCAGCCCCAGCATTTT
TRBD2	TRBV4-1	few	TRBJ2-2	CASSQVFRAGGLVGELFF	TGCGCCAGCAGCCAAGTTTTTAGGGCGGGAGGGCTTGTCGGGGAGCTGTTTTTT
-	TRBV5-6	-	TRBJ2-1	CASSPGLPCYNEQFF	TGTGCCAGCAGCCCCGGGCTCCCCTGCTACAATGAGCAGTTCTTC
-	TRBV4-1	-	TRBJ1-5	CASSQRTGNQPQHF	TGCGCCAGCAGCCAACGGACAGGCAATCAGCCCCAGCATTTT
TRBD1	TRBV28	-	TRBJ1-2	CASRPDRNYGYTF	TGTGCCAGCAGGCCGGACAGGAACTATGGCTACACCTTC
-	TRBV3-1	few	TRBJ1-5	CASSPIGVQPQHF	TGTGCCAGCAGCCCCATCGGGGTTCAGCCCCAGCATTTT
TRBD2	TRBV6-1	-	TRBJ2-5	CASSDKRGFQETQYF	TGTGCCAGCAGTGATAAGCGGGGCTTCCAAGAGACCCAGTACTTC
-	TRBV2	-	TRBJ2-7	CASTSDFYEQYF	TGTGCCAGCACGTCGGACTTTTACGAGCAGTACTTC
TRBD2	TRBV9	-	TRBJ2-3	CASRGTTEPTQYF	TGTGCCAGCCGGGGGACTACCGAACCTACGCAGTATTTT
-	TRBV7-9	-	TRBJ2-1	CASSFLVRRLGNEQFF	TGTGCCAGCAGCTTTCTAGTCAGGCGGCTAGGGAATGAGCAGTTCTTC
-	TRBV2	many	TRBJ2-7	CASSGTAYEQYF	TGTGCCAGCAGCGGGACTGCCTACGAGCAGTACTTC
-	TRBV2	few	TRBJ2-1	CASSGQSYNEQFF	TGTGCCAGCAGTGGGCAGTCTTACAATGAGCAGTTCTTC
-	TRBV4-3	-	TRBJ1-1	CASSQEWDDRTEAFF	TGCGCCAGCAGCCAAGAATGGGATGATCGCACTGAAGCTTTCTTT
TRBD2	TRBV3-1	-	TRBJ2-2	CASSQDWGLAGTGELFF	TGTGCCAGCAGCCAAGATTGGGGACTAGCGGGCACCGGGGAGCTGTTTTTT
TRBD1	TRBV29-1	many	TRBJ1-1	CSVSPTGGWTEAFF	TGCAGCGTTAGTCCTACAGGGGGCTGGACTGAAGCTTTCTTT
-	TRBV12-3/TRBV12-4	-	TRBJ1-1	CASSSRRGIEAFF	TGTGCCAGCAGTTCCCGGAGGGGCATAGAAGCTTTCTTT
-	TRBV20-1	many	TRBJ2-1	CSASSSVGDLNEQFF	TGCAGTGCTAGCTCTAGCGTAGGGGACCTCAATGAGCAGTTCTTC
-	TRBV5-1	many	TRBJ1-2	CASSLGKGRINGYTF	TGCGCCAGCAGCTTGGGGAAGGGCCGGATTAATGGCTACACCTTC
TRBD1	TRBV7-6	-	TRBJ2-7	CASSLEARGQGYEQYF	TGTGCCAGCAGCTTAGAAGCCAGGGGGCAAGGGTACGAGCAGTACTTC
-	TRBV7-9	-	TRBJ2-5	CASSLNTAETQYF	TGTGCCAGCAGCTTAAATACAGCGGAGACCCAGTACTTC
-	TRBV28	-	TRBJ1-3	CASSLVVGFGNTIYF	TGTGCCAGCAGTTTAGTGGTAGGGTTTGGAAACACCATATATTTT
-	TRBV27	once	TRBJ2-2	CASSLSYTVKNTGELFF	TGTGCCAGCAGTTTATCATATACAGTCAAGAACACCGGGGAGCTGTTTTTT
TRBD2	TRBV7-8	few	TRBJ2-3	CASSHPGLAGGPTDTQYF	TGTGCCAGCAGCCACCCGGGACTAGCGGGGGGCCCCACAGATACGCAGTATTTT
-	TRBV12-3/TRBV12-4	-	TRBJ2-3	CASSLDDTQYF	TGTGCCAGCAGTTTAGATGATACGCAGTATTTT